The clone carrying this T cell receptor (beta chain) has more than one count but fewer than ten. TCRdb's copy holds only in-frame clones and misses some; the assay was immunoSEQ multiplex PCR. The data contain roughly 100,000 clones, over 80% of them singletons. The data stem from a study of blood T cell repertoires in COVID-19. Overall study context: PBMCs, B-cell-depleted T cells, or T cells provided the cDNA or gDNA that made up the material.

The sequence came from a man in his fifties or sixties with acute or convalescent COVID-19. The sample taken for sequencing was peripheral blood.

The CDR3 protein is CASSLTGGSYEQYF. The CDR3 DNA follows: TGTGCCAGCAGCTTAACAGGGGGCTCGTACGAGCAGTACTTC. This rearrangement joins TRBV7-2 to TRBJ2-7; 9 bases match TRBD1. This CDR3 is 14 amino acids long. Germline V gene data show CDR1 as SGHTA and CDR2 as FQGNSA. The trim removed 2 bases at V and 4 bases at J, leaving 3 bases unmatched. The full variable domain, completed using reference TRBV7-2 and TRBJ2-7, is GAGVSQSPSNKVTEKGKDVELRCDPISGHTALYWYRQSLGQGLEFLIYFQGNSAPDKSGLPSDRFSAERTGGSVSTLTIQRTQQEDSAVYLCASSLTGGSYEQYFGPGTRLTVT.